The 18 T cell receptor beta chains in this list originate from one sample, sequenced in a study of cytomegalovirus exposure and HLA in healthy donors. The PCR was carried out with 60 Vbeta primers and 13 Jbeta primers. The method was immunoSEQ multiplex PCR; TCRdb's version includes in-frame clones alone and lacks a portion of them. The table shows roughly 130,000 clones, with around 69% occurring only once. The specimen was PBMCs. Receptors were obtained from a woman aged 40 to 50 in good health and CMV-seropositive.

J is TRBJ1-1 and V is TRBV6-5, with 10 bases that match TRBD1. The V gene's germline CDR1 is MNHEY and CDR2 SVGAGI. Trimming at V came to 6 bases and at J to 9 bases, leaving 7 bases not matched to a gene. CDR3 length: 13 amino acids. In nucleotides, the CDR3 is TGTGCCAGCAGGACAGGGGGCTTGCTTCAAGCTTTCTTT. Translating it yields CASRTGGLLQAFF.

The gene calls are TRBV11-2 and TRBJ2-1; unclear D gene. The V gene lost 1 base and the J gene lost 3 bases, with 16 bases spanning the gap. The CDR3 runs 17 residues. Germline-derived CDR1 and CDR2 are SGHAT and FQNNGV. This chain's CDR3 is CASSLAATASLYNEQFF. The CDR3 DNA reads as TGTGCCAGCAGCTTAGCGGCAACAGCTTCTCTCTACAATGAGCAGTTCTTC.

The chain is built from TRBV29-1 and TRBJ2-7; possible D gene TRBD1, 6 bases. Per the germline V gene, CDR1 is SQVTM and CDR2 is ANQGSEA. V was shortened by 3 bases and J by 2 bases, with 8 bases between the two germline ends. This CDR3 is 12 amino acids long. The CDR3 region is CSVEDRPYEQYF. CDR3 in DNA: TGCAGCGTTGAGGACAGACCCTACGAGCAGTACTTC.

This chain uses TRBV6-5 with TRBJ2-5; the D gene is possibly TRBD2 (7 bases). The CDR3 contains 14 residues. V lost 2 bases to trimming and J lost 1 base, with 8 bases between them. Germline lookup yields CDR1 MNHEY and CDR2 SVGAGI. The CDR3 DNA is TGTGCCAGCAGTTACGGGGGGGCCCAAGAGACCCAGTACTTC. Amino acid sequence: CASSYGGAQETQYF.

The chain carries TRBV4-2 and TRBJ2-1, with 11 bases fitting TRBD2. The CDR3 loop spans 16 amino acids. In germline, CDR1 is LGHNA, CDR2 YNFKEQ. J lost 4 bases, V lost 1 base, and 3 bases had no gene match. As DNA, the CDR3 is TGTGCCAGCAGCCAAGGGCTAGCGGGAGGATACAATGAGCAGTTCTTC. It translates to CASSQGLAGGYNEQFF.

The CDR3 DNA sequence: TGTGCCAGCACAAAACGCCTGACAGGGGACACTGAAGCTTTCTTT. Protein: CASTKRLTGDTEAFF. The chain recombines TRBV28 with TRBJ1-1; 8 nucleotides match TRBD1. The germline gives CDR1 MDHEN, CDR2 SYDVKM. The V gene end was trimmed by 7 bases and the J gene end by 3 bases; junction bases not matched to a gene: 10. The CDR3 extends over 15 amino acids.

The table lists this clone with a count of one. The chain is built from TRBV6-5 and TRBJ2-5; D not resolved. The closer fit of TRBJ2-7 to the DNA end suggests the J call may be wrong. Germline V gene sequence: CDR1 MNHEY, CDR2 SVGAGI. The CDR3 covers 14 residues. The CDR3 loop is CASSGSDISYEQYF. CDR3 nucleotides: TGTGCCAGCAGCGGCTCTGACATATCCTACGAGCAGTACTTC.

This chain connects TRBV28 to TRBJ1-5, with D maybe TRBD1 (5 bases). Between the trimmed V and J ends, which lost 7 bases and 2 bases, there was a span of 12 bases. The CDR3 contains 14 residues. Germline V gene lookup returns CDR1 MDHEN and CDR2 SYDVKM. The CDR3 here is CASTGAQGNQPQHF. The DNA of the CDR3 is TGTGCCAGCACGGGAGCACAGGGCAATCAGCCCCAGCATTTT.

This rearrangement joins TRBV25-1 to TRBJ2-2; D gene unclear. Germline CDR1 reads MGHDK; CDR2 reads SYGVNS. CDR3 length equals 15 residues. The V and J ends lost 4 bases and 5 bases respectively, with 14 bases between them. The CDR3 reads CASSGFGPITGELFF. For the CDR3, the DNA is TGTGCCAGCAGTGGCTTTGGGCCAATAACCGGGGAGCTGTTTTTT.

The genes are TRBV15 and TRBJ1-4; D may be TRBD1 (6 bases). Trimming left V 8 bases short and J 5 bases short, with 15 bases between. This CDR3 has 14 amino acids. Germline V gives CDR1 LNHNV, CDR2 YYDKDF (reference sequence). DNA for the CDR3: TGTGCCACCGCAGGGGCCGGGAGGAATGAAAAACTGTTTTTT. Amino acid sequence: CATAGAGRNEKLFF.

This clone was seen only once. V and J are TRBV5-1 and TRBJ2-7, with D perhaps matching TRBD1 (5 bases). The CDR3 covers 11 residues. Germline values: CDR1 SGHRS, CDR2 YFSETQ. Trimming shortened V by 4 bases and J by 3 bases, and 5 bases separated the two germline ends. Here the CDR3 reads CASSDSYEQYF. In DNA form, the CDR3 reads TGCGCCAGCAGCGACAGCTACGAGCAGTACTTC.

A few counts support this clone. The CDR3 spells CASSVEGQPNGYTF. The CDR3, as DNA: TGTGCCAGCAGCGTAGAAGGACAGCCCAATGGCTACACCTTC. The gene calls are TRBV9 and TRBJ1-2, with D possibly being TRBD1 (6 bases). Per the germline V gene, CDR1 is SGDLS and CDR2 is YYNGEE. Trimming pared 0 bases from V and 6 bases from J, leaving 12 bases between. CDR3 size: 14 residues.

The chain carries TRBV6-5 and TRBJ1-2; 7 bases align to TRBD1. V gave up 6 bases and J gave up 5 bases; unmatched junction bases: 12. The CDR3 runs to 15 residues. Germline CDR1 is MNHEY and CDR2 is SVGAGI. CDR3 coding DNA: TGTGCCAGCAGCCCGGGACAGCCGGATTTGTATGGCTACACCTTC. This sequence encodes CASSPGQPDLYGYTF.

This clone was recorded only once. The chain carries TRBV7-3 and TRBJ1-1, with TRBD1 matching 8 bases. The CDR3 consists of 18 residues. The V segment lost 2 bases and the J segment 8 bases; nucleotides outside the gene matches: 19. CDR1 SGHTA and CDR2 FQGTGA come from the germline V gene. Here the CDR3 reads CASSLGVGRGPGVREAFF. As DNA, the CDR3 is TGTGCCAGCAGCTTAGGGGTGGGCAGGGGGCCGGGGGTCAGAGAAGCTTTCTTT.

The J gene is TRBJ2-1, the V gene TRBV6-6, with TRBD2 identical over 9 bases. V lost 11 bases to trimming and J lost 7 bases; unmatched junction nucleotides: 3. This CDR3 comprises 11 residues. Germline CDR1 is MNHNY and CDR2 is SVGAGI (reference sequence). For the CDR3, the DNA is TGTGCCGGCGGGGGGGCTAATGAGCAGTTCTTC. This translates into CAGGGANEQFF.

The V gene is TRBV6-1, the J gene TRBJ1-5; D may be TRBD1 (6 bases). Trimming removed 5 bases at V and 2 bases at J, with 19 bases between. The CDR3 consists of 17 residues. The germline CDR1 and CDR2 sequences are MNHNS and SASEGT. CDR3 region: CASSQGTQGTGNQPQHF. The CDR3 nucleotides read TGTGCCAGCAGTCAAGGAACCCAGGGGACGGGCAATCAGCCCCAGCATTTT.

The rearrangement uses TRBV7-8 and TRBJ2-3; 8 bases agree with TRBD2. This CDR3 is 14 amino acids long. From germline, CDR1 is SGHVS and CDR2 FQNEAQ. V was clipped by 7 bases and J by 3 bases; unmatched bases: 6. CDR3 coding DNA: TGTGCCAGCATTACGGGGGGGGCGACAGATACGCAGTATTTT. Amino acid sequence: CASITGGATDTQYF.

This clone was picked up a small number of times. The chain joins TRBV11-2 to TRBJ2-7; tentatively, D is TRBD2 (6 bases). Germline loops: CDR1 SGHAT, CDR2 FQNNGV. Trimming shortened V by 7 bases and J by 7 bases, and 17 bases separated the two germline ends. The CDR3 has 13 amino acids. CDR3 loop: CASTPTVGGEQYF. The CDR3 DNA follows: TGTGCCAGCACGCCGACAGTTGGGGGGGAGCAGTACTTC.